Only a few counts were recorded for the clone carrying this TCR beta chain. Its antigen remains unidentified. Clones were sequenced by immunoSEQ multiplex PCR, and TCRdb holds only the in-frame ones, with some missing. The sample carries about 94,000 clones, over 85% recorded once. These data come from a study of siplizumab effects on memory and regulatory T cells. Regarding the study as a whole: Naive versus memory phenotype went unassigned for roughly 75-96% of proliferating CD4+ or CD8+ clones. Researchers did not confirm the suppressive function of proliferating Tregs from siplizumab cultures. To unstimulated subsets, only a minor fraction of alloreactive clones could be mapped.

CDR1 SGDLS and CDR2 YYNGEE come from the germline V gene. The CDR3 is 14 residues long. The germline V and J ends were trimmed by 4 bases and 5 bases, with 15 bases remaining between them. The sequencing sample was made of non-Treg CD4+ T cells sorted from blood. This receptor was identified in a human donor in good health. This chain joins TRBV9 and TRBJ1-2; tentatively, D is TRBD1 (6 bases). The CDR3 loop reads CASSSGQSLYGYTF. CDR3 sequence (DNA): TGTGCCAGCAGCTCCGGACAGTCCCTGTATGGCTACACCTTC.